These 16 T cell receptor beta chains were all obtained from the same sample, sequenced in a study of technical replicates of blood from a handful of donors. Data came from immunoSEQ multiplex PCR; TCRdb stores just in-frame clones and leaves some out. This table has around 80,000 clones, almost 99% appearing once. The sequencing sample was made of T cells isolated from PBMCs. All receptors come from a human donor in good health.

The chain carries TRBV5-1 and TRBJ2-7, with 14 positions matching TRBD2. CDR1 and CDR2 from the germline V gene are SGHRS and YFSETQ. The CDR3 totals 17 residues. V trimming: 6 bases; J trimming: 4 bases; junction bases outside the gene matches: 12. The CDR3 loop reads CASTLSGTSGSGYEQYF. The CDR3 nucleotides are TGCGCCAGCACCCTCTCCGGGACTAGCGGGAGTGGGTACGAGCAGTACTTC.

This sequence joins TRBV7-8 and TRBJ2-1, with D tentatively TRBD2 (6 bases). Trimming took 0 bases from V and 14 from J, leaving 14 bases between them. The germline gives CDR1 SGHVS, CDR2 FQNEAQ. The CDR3 runs to 13 residues. The CDR3 coding sequence is TGTGCCAGCAGCTTAGCGAACGGGGGATTAGAGTTCTTC. This sequence encodes CASSLANGGLEFF.

The gene calls are TRBV19 and TRBJ1-1; tentative D call: TRBD1 (6 bases). Trimming removed 7 bases at V and 4 bases at J, with 13 bases between. The CDR3 runs to 13 residues. Germline lookup yields CDR1 LNHDA and CDR2 SQIVND (reference sequence). CDR3 nucleotide sequence: TGTGCCAGTAATTGGGCAGGGGCCACTGAAGCTTTCTTT. This codes for CASNWAGATEAFF.

This rearrangement joins TRBV4-1 to TRBJ1-2; D ambiguous. V shed 0 bases and J shed 6 bases, with 11 bases lying between them. Germline V gene lookup returns CDR1 MGHRA and CDR2 YSYEKL. CDR3 length equals 14 residues. The CDR3 loop is CASSQDRGVDGYTF. The CDR3 DNA reads as TGCGCCAGCAGCCAAGATCGGGGAGTCGATGGCTACACCTTC.

The chain joins TRBV27 to TRBJ2-1, with 7 bases that match TRBD1. With 5 bases clipped from V and 2 bases from J, the junction kept 6 bases outside the gene matches. The germline CDR1 and CDR2 sequences are MNHEY and SMNVEV (reference sequence). The CDR3 has 15 residues. The chain's CDR3 is CASSALGTAYNEQFF. The CDR3, as DNA: TGTGCCAGCAGTGCCCTCGGGACAGCCTACAATGAGCAGTTCTTC.

As regards this clone: One junction end does not reproduce the germline sequence, and a read error may be involved. V usage is TRBV7-7 and J usage is TRBJ1-2; unclear D gene. Germline V CDR1 and CDR2: SSHAT, FNYEAQ (reference sequence). This CDR3 has 14 amino acids. CDR3 in amino acids: CASSPSSGPGGYTF. CDR3 bases: TGTGCTAGCAGCCCGAGCTCAGGCCCGGGGGGCTACACCTTC.

The CDR3 reads CASSAEYRAETQYF. The CDR3 DNA is TGTGCCAGCAGTGCTGAGTACAGGGCGGAGACCCAGTACTTC. This rearrangement joins TRBV2 to TRBJ2-5; D is perhaps TRBD1 (6 bases). V lost 4 bases and J lost 5, with 14 bases in between. CDR3 length: 14 residues. Looked up from germline, CDR1 is SNHLY and CDR2 is FYNNEI.

The chain recombines TRBV14 with TRBJ1-3; D remains unclear. V was clipped by 4 bases and J by 0 bases, with 13 bases between them. The CDR3 spans 16 residues. The germline V gene has CDR1 SGHDN and CDR2 FVKESK. The CDR3 is CASSPNVGFSGNTIYF. The CDR3 DNA reads as TGTGCCAGCAGCCCGAACGTCGGGTTCTCTGGAAACACCATATATTTT.

The chain carries TRBV5-4 and TRBJ2-4; TRBD1 matches at 9 bases. The CDR3 runs 14 residues. V gave up 3 bases and J gave up 7 bases; unmatched junction bases: 5. The germline CDR1 and CDR2 sequences are SGHNT and YYREEE (reference sequence). The CDR3 sequence is CASSSQGASNIQYF. As DNA, the CDR3 is TGTGCCAGCAGCTCACAGGGGGCTAGCAACATTCAGTACTTC. The full variable domain, rest sourced from reference TRBV5-4 and TRBJ2-4, is ETGVTQSPTHLIKTRGQQVTLRCSSQSGHNTVSWYQQALGQGPQFIFQYYREEENGRGNFPPRFSGLQFPNYSSELNVNALELDDSALYLCASSSQGASNIQYFGAGTRLSVL.

This clone was picked up one time. The CDR3 bases are TGTGCCAGCAGCCGCCGACTTACAAGTCAGCAAGCCGGGGAGCTGTTTTTT. This translates into CASSRRLTSQQAGELFF. V is TRBV11-2 and J is TRBJ2-2; D is uncertain. The V gene lost 5 bases and the J gene lost 6 bases, with 22 bases spanning the gap. The CDR3 is 17 amino acids. Looked up from germline, CDR1 is SGHAT and CDR2 is FQNNGV.

This rearrangement joins TRBV5-6 to TRBJ2-1, with D maybe TRBD2 (5 bases). The germline V gene has CDR1 SGHDT and CDR2 YYEEEE. The CDR3 covers 13 residues. With 4 bases removed from V and 5 bases from J, the gap between germline ends came to 10 bases. The CDR3 DNA sequence: TGTGCCAGCAGCCTCAGGCGGGACAATGAGCAGTTCTTC. As protein: CASSLRRDNEQFF.

The rearrangement joins TRBV10-1 to TRBJ2-5, with D possibly being TRBD2 (5 bases). Trimming pared 5 bases from V and 2 bases from J, leaving 9 bases between. There are 13 residues in the CDR3. The germline gives CDR1 WNHNN, CDR2 SYGVQD (reference sequence). The CDR3 region is CASSSRGQETQYF. In DNA, the CDR3 is TGCGCCAGCAGTTCGCGAGGGCAAGAGACCCAGTACTTC.

The rearrangement uses TRBV5-6 and TRBJ2-7; 10 bases agree with TRBD2. This CDR3 spans 15 amino acids. V lost 0 bases, J lost 3 bases, and 3 bases stayed unmatched. Per germline, CDR1 SGHDT and CDR2 YYEEEE. CDR3 amino acids: CASSLEGLAYYEQYF. The CDR3 region has the DNA TGTGCCAGCAGCTTGGAGGGACTAGCGTACTACGAGCAGTACTTC.

The V gene is TRBV28, the J gene TRBJ1-4; D may be TRBD1 (5 bases). Germline V CDR1 and CDR2: MDHEN, SYDVKM. The CDR3 totals 13 residues. V lost 3 bases, J lost 6 bases, and 8 bases lay in between. CDR3 DNA: TGTGCCAGCAGTTTCGGGGGGTATGAAAAACTGTTTTTT. This encodes CASSFGGYEKLFF.

The chain is built from TRBV30 and TRBJ1-5; 7 nucleotides agree with TRBD1. The CDR3 runs to 15 residues. CDR1 GTSNPN and CDR2 SVGIG come from the germline V gene (reference sequence). V shed 1 base and J 3 bases; nucleotides not matched to a gene: 6. CDR3 sequence (DNA): TGTGCCTGGAGTGACAAAGGACAGGACAATCAGCCCCAGCATTTT. Translation: CAWSDKGQDNQPQHF.

The chain employs TRBV6-1 and TRBJ1-1, with 7 positions matching TRBD1. Germline assignment: CDR1 MNHNS and CDR2 SASEGT. The CDR3 runs 15 residues. The V and J ends lost 10 bases and 3 bases, in that order; junction bases with no gene match: 14. The CDR3 DNA reads TGTGCCATACGAGATCCGACAGGGCAGCACACTGAAGCTTTCTTT. It is translated as CAIRDPTGQHTEAFF.